This entry lists 30 T cell receptor beta chains sequenced from one sample in a study of CD8+ T cells in alopecia areata. Cells from pooled cutaneous lymph nodes were sorted by CD4, CD8alpha, NKG2D, NKG2ACE and other markers. Extraction and reverse transcription of RNA yielded cDNA as the sequencing template. Assay: immunoSEQ multiplex PCR; the TCRdb copy retains only in-frame clones and omits some. The profile covers 200,000 to 300,000 clones, none occurring a single time. Sequenced sample: CD4+ T cells sorted from a lymph node. These TCRs come from a C3H/HeJ mouse with alopecia areata. The MHC haplotype recorded for the strain is H2-k.

With respect to this clone: Mouse gene names and germline throughout. The CDR3 is cut off 3 residues early in the read; its end comes from the germline J gene. The chain employs TRBV13-2 and TRBJ1-6; D may be TRBD1 (5 bases). TRBJ1-6 is given ORF status, its function remaining uncertain. Germline CDR1 and CDR2: NNHNN and SYGAGS (reference sequence). V lost 2 bases and J lost 0, with 12 bases in between. The CDR3 spans 17 residues. CDR3: CASGDLWTNSYNSPLYF. CDR3 DNA (partial): TGTGCCAGCGGTGACCTGTGGACAAATTCCTATAATTCGCCC.

On this clone itself: Germline and genes: mouse. The read stops 4 residues short of the end of the CDR3; the missing end is completed from the germline J gene. The genes are TRBV13-3 and TRBJ2-7; 7 nucleotides match TRBD2. This CDR3 is built from 13 residues. The germline gives CDR1 NNHDY, CDR2 SYVADS. The DNA read from the CDR3 is TGTGCCAGCACCCGGGCTGGGGGTTAT. This encodes CASTRAGGY. From start to end, the CDR3 is CASTRAGGYEQYF.

Note on this clone: Genes here carry mouse names. Coverage ceases 4 residues before the CDR3 finishes, and the germline J gene fills in the end. V gene TRBV14 combines with J gene TRBJ2-3, with 9 bases aligning to TRBD1. This CDR3 is 15 amino acids long. After removal of 3 bases from V and 2 bases from J, the junction contained 4 bases not matched to a gene. Per the germline V gene, CDR1 is SGHDT and CDR2 is FRDEAV. CDR3 DNA (partial): TGTGCCAGCAGTTCCGGACAGGGGATTGCAGAA. It codes for CASSSGQGIAE. The CDR3 in full is CASSSGQGIAETLYF.

This clone has only a few counts. All gene names here are mouse names. The read is 4 residues too short to cover the CDR3 end, so that end is filled in from the germline J gene. This rearrangement joins TRBV13-2 to TRBJ2-2; 7 bases align to TRBD1. J gave up 4 bases and V 1 base, and 1 base lay outside the gene matches. Per the germline V gene, CDR1 is NNHNN and CDR2 is SYGAGS (reference sequence). The CDR3 consists of 14 residues. CDR3 DNA (partial): TGTGCCAGCGGTGATCCAGGGGGCACCGGG. Translated: CASGDPGGTG. The complete CDR3 protein is CASGDPGGTGQLYF.

This clone was seen more than once but under ten times. Gene names refer to mouse genes. The DNA ends 4 residues before the CDR3 does, and the rest of the CDR3 is filled in from the germline J gene. The V gene is TRBV1, the J gene TRBJ2-5; TRBD1 matches at 7 bases. The CDR3 consists of 14 residues. J lost 2 bases, V lost 4 bases, and 3 bases had no gene match. CDR1 and CDR2 from the germline V gene are NSQYPW and LRSPGD (reference sequence). This chain's CDR3 is CTCSEQGIQDTQYF. The CDR3 DNA, read in part, is TGCACCTGCAGTGAACAGGGGATCCAAGAC.

A remark on this clone: Gene names follow the mouse nomenclature. The CDR3 end lies 4 residues beyond the end of the read and is filled in from the germline J gene. The chain recombines TRBV19 with TRBJ1-2, with 8 bases aligning to TRBD1. The CDR3 runs to 15 residues. After removal of 4 bases from V and 0 bases from J, the junction contained 5 bases not matched to a gene. Germline V gene data show CDR1 as FNHDT and CDR2 as SITEND (reference sequence). CDR3 residues: CASSSYRGTNSDYTF. CDR3 DNA (partial): TGTGCCAGCAGTTCTTACAGGGGGACAAACTCC.

In regard to this clone: Gene names are mouse gene names. The read ends 4 residues before the CDR3 terminus; that terminus is restored from the germline J gene. This chain connects TRBV13-1 to TRBJ2-1, with 9 bases matching TRBD1. V lost 5 bases, J lost 5 bases, and 5 bases stayed unmatched. Germline CDR1 NSHNY, CDR2 SYGAGN. This CDR3 is 14 amino acids long. CDR3 DNA (partial): TGTGCCAGCAGAGACCGGGACAGGGATGCT. Its translation: CASRDRDRDA. The complete CDR3 sequence is CASRDRDRDAEQFF.

As for this clone: Gene names and germline refer to mouse. The read falls 4 residues short of the CDR3 end, and the missing part is taken from the germline J gene. The rearrangement links TRBV13-2 to TRBJ2-3, with 8 bases lining up with TRBD1. The CDR3 runs to 15 residues. With 3 bases clipped from V and 0 bases from J, the junction kept 3 bases outside the gene matches. The germline V gene encodes CDR1 NNHNN and CDR2 SYGAGS (reference sequence). CDR3 protein: CASGGRQGSAETLYF. The DNA read from the CDR3 is TGTGCCAGCGGTGGGAGACAGGGGAGTGCAGAA.

In this sample, this clone turned up a few times. Gene labels here are mouse ones. The read stops 4 residues short of the end of the CDR3; the missing end is completed from the germline J gene. The J gene is TRBJ1-2, the V gene TRBV13-1; no clear D. This CDR3 contains 11 residues. CDR1 is NSHNY and CDR2 is SYGAGN in the germline V gene. Trimming pared 5 bases from V and 3 bases from J, leaving 5 bases between. CDR3 bases read: TGTGCCAGCAGGAGGGACTCC. Its protein product is CASRRDS. The entire CDR3 is CASRRDSDYTF.

This clone occurred a few times. Gene names and germline refer to mouse. Read data end 4 residues before the CDR3 end; the end is taken from the germline J gene. V and J are TRBV13-1 and TRBJ2-2, with 8 positions matching TRBD2. The CDR3 contains 14 residues. The germline V gene has CDR1 NSHNY and CDR2 SYGAGN. J was trimmed by 2 bases and V by 5 bases; bases with no gene match: 2. Here the CDR3 reads CASRLGENTGQLYF. Incomplete CDR3 DNA: TGTGCCAGCAGACTGGGGGAGAACACCGGG.

A word on this clone: These gene names are mouse names. The CDR3 end is not reached by the read, which stops 4 residues before it; the germline J gene fills it in. This chain connects TRBV13-2 to TRBJ2-1, with TRBD2 matching over 8 bases. The germline gives CDR1 NNHNN, CDR2 SYGAGS (reference sequence). The CDR3 length is 14 residues. The DNA read from the CDR3 is TGTGCCAGCGGTGATCTACTGGGGGCGTCT. Its translation is CASGDLLGAS. In full, the CDR3 is CASGDLLGASEQFF.

On this clone itself: Gene names and germline match the mouse. The read ends 4 residues shy of where the CDR3 ends; the end is completed using the germline J gene. Other DNA sequences in the same sample also yield this CDR3. J is TRBJ2-7 and V is TRBV5, with a possible D match to TRBD1 (6 bases). With 0 bases removed from V and 2 bases from J, the gap between germline ends came to 8 bases. Looked up from germline, CDR1 is LGHNA and CDR2 is YNLKQL (reference sequence). The CDR3 totals 14 residues. The DNA read from the CDR3 is TGTGCCAGCAGCCAAGACAGGGGACCCTAT. It encodes CASSQDRGPY. The CDR3, in full, reads CASSQDRGPYEQYF.

In its sample, this clone was seen a few times. The listed genes are named as in mouse. Read data end 4 residues before the CDR3 end; the end is taken from the germline J gene. The chain uses TRBV31 and TRBJ1-1; D gene ambiguous. The CDR3 spans 13 residues. CDR1 GKSSPN and CDR2 SITVG come from the germline V gene. V shed 0 bases and J shed 0 bases, with 5 bases lying between them. The CDR3 sequence: CAWSLYANTEVFF. CDR3 bases read: TGTGCCTGGAGTCTTTATGCAAACACA.

As for this clone: The genes and germline here are from mouse. The read ends 4 residues shy of where the CDR3 ends; the end is completed using the germline J gene. The V call is TRBV19, the J call TRBJ2-1; possible D gene TRBD2, 6 bases. V was clipped by 3 bases and J by 3 bases, with 7 bases between them. The length of the CDR3 is 13 residues. From germline, CDR1 is FNHDT and CDR2 SITEND (reference sequence). CDR3 sequence: CASSTGAYAEQFF. The CDR3 bases that were read are TGTGCCAGCAGTACTGGGGCCTATGCT.

As to this clone: The genes are named according to mouse. The read halts 4 residues ahead of the CDR3 end, with the missing end drawn from the germline J gene. The sample holds other DNA sequences that translate to the same CDR3. The V gene is TRBV31, the J gene TRBJ1-1; no reliable D call. Germline-derived CDR1 and CDR2 are GKSSPN and SITVG. The CDR3 has 12 amino acids. The germline V and J ends were trimmed by 0 bases and 1 base, with 3 bases remaining between them. The DNA read from the CDR3 is TGTGCCTGGAGTCTGGGAAACACA. Amino acid sequence: CAWSLGNT. The full CDR3 protein reads CAWSLGNTEVFF.

This clone has ten or more counts. Mouse germline and gene names are used. The read terminates 4 residues ahead of where the CDR3 ends, so the germline J gene completes it. V gene TRBV13-1 combines with J gene TRBJ2-5; 9 positions agree with TRBD2. The CDR3 is 13 amino acids. Germline V CDR1 and CDR2: NSHNY, SYGAGN. The CDR3 is CASSGLGEDTQYF. The sequenced part of the CDR3 DNA is TGTGCCAGCAGTGGACTGGGGGAAGAC.

Concerning this clone: Gene names and germline match the mouse. The read ends 4 residues before the CDR3 terminus; that terminus is restored from the germline J gene. The chain uses TRBV19 and TRBJ2-3; a weak D match, TRBD1 (5 bases). V lost 0 bases and J lost 0, with 8 bases in between. This CDR3 spans 15 amino acids. Germline V gene sequence: CDR1 FNHDT, CDR2 SITEND (reference sequence). This CDR3 is CASSIARDSAETLYF. The covered CDR3 bases are TGTGCCAGCAGTATAGCCAGGGATAGTGCAGAA.

Concerning this clone: Mouse gene names and germline throughout. The read stops 4 residues short of the end of the CDR3; the missing end is completed from the germline J gene. The V gene is TRBV13-2, the J gene TRBJ1-1; TRBD1 is a possible D gene (6 bases). V was cut by 3 bases and J by 4 bases, with 7 bases left in between. From germline, CDR1 is NNHNN and CDR2 SYGAGS (reference sequence). The CDR3 is made up of 12 amino acids. The CDR3 reads CASGGRGTEVFF. The CDR3 bases that were read are TGTGCCAGCGGTGGCAGGGGCACA.

About this clone itself: Gene names and germline match the mouse. Read data end 3 residues before the CDR3 end; the end is taken from the germline J gene. The chain employs TRBV13-1 and TRBJ1-6; TRBD1 might be the D (6 bases). TRBJ1-6 is treated as an ORF (open reading frame) with a function not yet certain. Trimming cost V 1 base and J 4 bases, with 12 bases left between them. CDR3 length: 16 residues. Germline assignment: CDR1 NSHNY and CDR2 SYGAGN. The CDR3 region is CASSDSVRGYNSPLYF. Partial CDR3 DNA: TGTGCCAGCAGTGATAGTGTCAGGGGTTATAATTCGCCC.

A few counts support this clone. Gene names are the mouse ones. Read data end 4 residues before the CDR3 end; the end is taken from the germline J gene. V is TRBV13-3 and J is TRBJ2-2, with 9 bases fitting TRBD1. Germline V gene data show CDR1 as NNHDY and CDR2 as SYVADS. The CDR3 consists of 16 residues. Trimming took 2 bases from V and 3 from J; bases not matched to a gene: 5. Here the CDR3 reads CASSDPRTGDTGQLYF. The DNA read from the CDR3 is TGTGCCAGCAGTGACCCTAGGACAGGGGACACCGGG.

As for this clone: Gene labels here are mouse ones. CDR3 loop: CASSLYNTGQLYF. Partial CDR3 DNA: TGTGCCAGCAGTCTGTATAACACCGGG. The J gene is TRBJ2-2, the V gene TRBV19; D unresolved. The sequence runs out 4 residues before the end of the CDR3; the remainder is reconstructed from the germline J gene. The CDR3 sequence is 13 residues long. Germline V gene lookup returns CDR1 FNHDT and CDR2 SITEND (reference sequence). Trimming left V 4 bases short and J 2 bases short, with 6 bases between. The full variable domain, in which reference TRBV19 and TRBJ2-2 provide the parts outside the CDR3, is GGIITQTPKFLIGQEGQKLTLKCQQNFNHDTMYWYRQDSGKGLRLIYYSITENDLQKGDLSEGYDASREKKSSFSLTVTSAQKNEMAVFLCASSLYNTGQLYFGEGSKLTVL.

This clone was picked up a small number of times. Here the gene names and germline are mouse. The read finishes 4 residues shy of the CDR3 end, and the germline J gene is used to complete it. V gene TRBV13-1 combines with J gene TRBJ2-5; possibly TRBD2 for D (7 bases). This CDR3 spans 15 amino acids. Germline-derived CDR1 and CDR2 are NSHNY and SYGAGN. The CDR3 DNA, read in part, is TGTGCCAGCAGTGATGTGGGGGGCCGGCGAGAC. As protein: CASSDVGGRRD. The entire CDR3 reads CASSDVGGRRDTQYF.

This clone was observed a handful of times. The gene names given are mouse names. The CDR3 sequence is CASSIGEGGEVFF. The covered CDR3 bases are TGTGCCAGCAGTATAGGGGAAGGGGGA. The chain couples TRBV19 to TRBJ1-1, with D tentatively TRBD1 (6 bases). The observed sequence ends 4 residues before the CDR3 terminus, with the missing tail filled in from the germline J gene. The length of the CDR3 is 13 residues. Germline CDR1 FNHDT, CDR2 SITEND (reference sequence). Using reference TRBV19 and TRBJ1-1 for the parts outside the CDR3, the full variable domain is GGIITQTPKFLIGQEGQKLTLKCQQNFNHDTMYWYRQDSGKGLRLIYYSITENDLQKGDLSEGYDASREKKSSFSLTVTSAQKNEMAVFLCASSIGEGGEVFFGKGTRLTVV.

The table lists this clone with a few counts. Gene names and germline refer to mouse. The read terminates 4 residues ahead of where the CDR3 ends, so the germline J gene completes it. The chain carries TRBV31 and TRBJ1-1, with 7 bases that match TRBD1. V shed 7 bases, J shed 0 bases, and the junction held 5 bases outside the gene matches. The CDR3 sequence is 13 residues long. Looked up from germline, CDR1 is GKSSPN and CDR2 is SITVG. The sequenced part of the CDR3 DNA is TGTGCCTCCAGGGGGATTGCAAACACA. Encoded protein: CASRGIANT. The complete CDR3 protein is CASRGIANTEVFF. Together with reference TRBV31 and TRBJ1-1, the CDR3 gives the full variable domain: AQTIHQWPVAEIKAVGSPLSLGCTIKGKSSPNLYWYWQATGGTLQQLFYSITVGQVESVVQLNLSASRPKDDQFILSTEKLLLSHSGFYLCASRGIANTEVFFGKGTRLTVV.

Note on this clone: These gene names are mouse names. The read comes to an end 4 residues before the CDR3 does, leaving the germline J gene to fill in the end. The chain employs TRBV13-1 and TRBJ1-2, with 8 bases aligning to TRBD1. CDR1 and CDR2 (germline): NSHNY, SYGAGN. V was pared by 5 bases and J by 2 bases, with 2 bases of the junction left unmatched. The CDR3 covers 13 residues. The sequenced CDR3 bases are TGTGCCAGCAGAAGACAGGGGAACTCC. This codes for CASRRQGNS. The full-length CDR3 reads as CASRRQGNSDYTF.

Points on this clone: The listed genes are named as in mouse. The read terminates 4 residues before the CDR3 end, so the remaining end is supplied by the germline J gene. The chain couples TRBV19 to TRBJ2-7; 11 nucleotides match TRBD2. CDR1 and CDR2 (germline): FNHDT, SITEND (reference sequence). The V segment lost 1 base and the J segment 0 bases; nucleotides outside the gene matches: 3. CDR3 length equals 16 residues. The CDR3 here is CASSIKGTGGSYEQYF. The sequenced part of the CDR3 DNA is TGTGCCAGCAGTATAAAGGGGACTGGGGGCTCCTAT.

Note on this clone: The genes and germline here are from mouse. Read sequence stops 4 residues before the CDR3 end, and the germline J gene provides the missing end. V is TRBV13-2 and J is TRBJ2-1; TRBD2 agrees at 7 bases. The CDR3 spans 14 residues. The V segment lost 4 bases and the J segment 0 bases; nucleotides outside the gene matches: 1. The germline V gene has CDR1 NNHNN and CDR2 SYGAGS (reference sequence). The covered CDR3 bases are TGTGCCAGCGGTCTGGGGGATAACTATGCT. Protein sequence: CASGLGDNYA. From start to end, the CDR3 is CASGLGDNYAEQFF.

Only a few counts were recorded for this clone. Gene names and germline match the mouse. The CDR3 goes on 4 residues after the read ends, and that part is filled in from the germline J gene. The V gene is TRBV19, the J gene TRBJ2-2; 7 bases are shared with TRBD2. The CDR3 has 15 residues. The V segment lost 4 bases and the J segment 0 bases; nucleotides outside the gene matches: 3. In germline, CDR1 is FNHDT, CDR2 SITEND (reference sequence). CDR3 protein: CASSVTGANTGQLYF. The sequenced CDR3 bases are TGTGCCAGCAGTGTCACTGGGGCAAACACCGGG.

Comments on this clone: Mouse gene names and germline throughout. Read data end 4 residues before the CDR3 end; the end is taken from the germline J gene. Other DNA variants within this sample encode the same CDR3. This chain joins TRBV1 and TRBJ2-5; 8 bases map to TRBD1. With V trimmed by 2 bases and J by 3 bases, 1 base remained unmatched. Germline assignment: CDR1 NSQYPW and CDR2 LRSPGD (reference sequence). The CDR3 contains 14 residues. CDR3: CTCSAQGAQDTQYF. Partial CDR3 DNA: TGCACCTGCAGTGCACAGGGGGCGCAAGAC.

Remarks on this clone: Gene and germline names: mouse. The read finishes 4 residues shy of the CDR3 end, and the germline J gene is used to complete it. The genes are TRBV17 and TRBJ2-5; TRBD2 agrees at 8 bases. Germline-derived CDR1 and CDR2 are MNHDT and YYDKIL. This CDR3 spans 15 amino acids. CDR3 bases read: TGTGCTAGCAGTAGAGATGTGGGGGGGGAAGAC. This translates into CASSRDVGGED. The complete CDR3 sequence is CASSRDVGGEDTQYF. The whole variable domain, remainder taken from reference TRBV17 and TRBJ2-5, is DTTVKQNPRYKLARVGKPVNLICSQTMNHDTMYWYQKKPNQAPKLLLFYYDKILNREADTFEKFQSSRPNNSFCSLYIGSAGLEYSAMYLCASSRDVGGEDTQYFGPGTRLLVL.